This TCR beta chain was sequenced for a study of monozygotic twins with inflammatory bowel disease. Each CDR3 protein gets one entry in TCRdb, which reprocessed the 5' RACE reads and gives no DNA. The table lists some 160,000 distinct CDR3 sequences. CDR1 and CDR2 (germline): DFQATT, SNEGSKA (reference sequence). The CDR3 spans 13 residues. The chain is built from TRBV20-1 and TRBJ1-2; TCRdb's assignment of TRBD1 cannot be checked, as there is no DNA. The specimen was blood. The clonotype was recovered from a human donor with ulcerative colitis or Crohn's disease, or a healthy co-twin of an affected twin (not recorded which). CDR3 in amino acids: CSARDPGRYGYTF.